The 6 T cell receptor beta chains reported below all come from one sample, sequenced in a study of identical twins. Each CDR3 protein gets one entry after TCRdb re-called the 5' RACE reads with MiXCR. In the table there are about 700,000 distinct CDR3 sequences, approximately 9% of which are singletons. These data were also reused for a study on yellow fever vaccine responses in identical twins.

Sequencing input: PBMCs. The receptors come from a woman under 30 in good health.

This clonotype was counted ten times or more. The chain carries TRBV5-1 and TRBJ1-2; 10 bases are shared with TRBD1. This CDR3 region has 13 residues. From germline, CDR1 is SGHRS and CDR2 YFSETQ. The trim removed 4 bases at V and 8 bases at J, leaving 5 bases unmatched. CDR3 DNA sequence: TGCGCCAGCAGCCCCGGACAGGGGGGCGGCTACACCTTC. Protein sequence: CASSPGQGGGYTF.

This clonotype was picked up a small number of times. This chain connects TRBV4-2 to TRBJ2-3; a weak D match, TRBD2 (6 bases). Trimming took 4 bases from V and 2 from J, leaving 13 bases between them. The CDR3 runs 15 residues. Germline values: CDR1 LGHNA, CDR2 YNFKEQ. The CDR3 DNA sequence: TGTGCCAGCAGCCTTAGCGGAGAGGCCACAGATACGCAGTATTTT. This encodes CASSLSGEATDTQYF.

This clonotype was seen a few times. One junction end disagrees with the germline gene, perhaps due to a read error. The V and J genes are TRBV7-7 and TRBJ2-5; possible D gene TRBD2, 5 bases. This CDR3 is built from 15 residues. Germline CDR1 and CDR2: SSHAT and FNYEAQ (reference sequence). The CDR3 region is CASSLGGLAGETQYF. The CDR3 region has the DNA TGTGCTAGCAGCTTAGGAGGCCTAGCCGGAGAGACCCAGTACTTC.

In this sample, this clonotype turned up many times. CDR3 DNA: TGTGCCAGCAGTTTATCGCGGACACCCCAAGGGAATGAGCAGTTCTTC. Its protein product is CASSLSRTPQGNEQFF. This chain uses TRBV28 with TRBJ2-1; the D gene is possibly TRBD1 (5 bases). This CDR3 is built from 16 residues. Germline V CDR1 and CDR2: MDHEN, SYDVKM. The V end was cut by 1 base, the J end by 7 bases, with 17 bases between.

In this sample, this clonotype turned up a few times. This chain's CDR3 is CASSQDDRGRSYNEQFF. In DNA form, the CDR3 reads TGCGCCAGCAGCCAAGATGACAGGGGGAGGTCCTACAATGAGCAGTTCTTC. The rearrangement links TRBV4-1 to TRBJ2-1; 9 positions match TRBD1. Looked up from germline, CDR1 is MGHRA and CDR2 is YSYEKL. The CDR3 totals 17 residues. V shed 0 bases and J 1 base; nucleotides not matched to a gene: 4.

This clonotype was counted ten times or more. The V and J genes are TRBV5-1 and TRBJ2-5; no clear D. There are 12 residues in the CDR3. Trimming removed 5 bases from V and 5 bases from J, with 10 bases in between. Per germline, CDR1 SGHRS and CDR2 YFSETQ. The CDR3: CASSIQQETQYF. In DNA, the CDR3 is TGCGCCAGCAGTATACAGCAGGAGACCCAGTACTTC. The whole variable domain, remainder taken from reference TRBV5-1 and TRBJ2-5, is KAGVTQTPRYLIKTRGQQVTLSCSPISGHRSVSWYQQTPGQGLQFLFEYFSETQRNKGNFPGRFSGRQFSNSRSEMNVSTLELGDSALYLCASSIQQETQYFGPGTRLLVL.